This passage covers 3 T cell receptor beta chains from one sample sequenced in a study of cytomegalovirus exposure and HLA in healthy donors. The repertoire was sequenced with immunoSEQ multiplex PCR; TCRdb's copy has only in-frame clones and lacks some. The sample consists of approximately 300,000 clones, about nine tenths of them appearing once. Sequencing input: PBMCs. Receptors originate from a young woman in good health and CMV-seronegative.

The gene calls are TRBV29-1 and TRBJ2-1, with D possibly TRBD1 on 6 matching bases. The V gene lost 6 bases and the J gene lost 7 bases, with 13 bases spanning the gap. The CDR3 totals 12 residues. CDR1 and CDR2 from the germline V gene are SQVTM and ANQGSEA. This chain's CDR3 is CSVDKDRNEQFF. For the CDR3, the DNA is TGCAGCGTCGACAAAGACAGGAATGAGCAGTTCTTC.

This chain links TRBV29-1 with TRBJ2-1; no clear D. CDR3 length: 11 residues. Germline V gene sequence: CDR1 SQVTM, CDR2 ANQGSEA. The germline V and J ends were trimmed by 3 bases and 12 bases, with 12 bases remaining between them. The CDR3 DNA follows: TGCAGCGTTGATTCCGAGCACGGGCAGTTCTTC. The encoded protein is CSVDSEHGQFF.

The rearrangement joins TRBV1 to TRBJ2-4; the table assigns TRBD2, which was not confirmed against the DNA. TRBV1 is a recognized pseudogene. The CDR3 has 15 residues. The CDR3 spells CTSSQDPPSKNIQYF. The CDR3 region has the DNA TGCACCAGCAGCCAAGATCCCCCGTCCAAAAACATTCAGTACTTC.